A single sample is the source of the 7 T cell receptor beta chains below, sequenced in a study of blood T cells in healthy people across ages. Next came a second PCR, run for 7 to 11 cycles, which used a sample-barcoded 5' primer along with a J-beta primer mix. TCRdb recomputed calls from the 5' RACE reads with MiXCR, one row per CDR3 protein. This table has about 1.6 million distinct CDR3 sequences, around 36% appearing once. The sample taken for sequencing was blood. The receptors shown here come from a woman in her 30s in good health.

This clonotype was detected many times. The CDR3 protein is CSAGPSGGGDTQYF. In nucleotides, the CDR3 is TGCAGTGCAGGACCTAGCGGGGGAGGGGATACGCAGTATTTT. This chain links TRBV20-1 with TRBJ2-3, with 10 positions matching TRBD2. Trimming cost V 6 bases and J 6 bases; bases outside gene matches: 9. The CDR3 runs 14 residues. Germline V gives CDR1 DFQATT, CDR2 SNEGSKA (reference sequence).

The CDR3 sequence: CATSSPGQGDDEQFF. The DNA for the CDR3 is TGTGCCACCAGCTCGCCGGGACAGGGTGATGATGAGCAGTTCTTC. The J gene is TRBJ2-1, the V gene TRBV24-1; 9 bases agree with TRBD1. This CDR3 is 15 amino acids long. Trimming removed 7 bases from V and 8 bases from J; junction bases left unmatched: 11. Germline lookup yields CDR1 KGHDR and CDR2 SFDVKD.

The chain combines TRBV4-1 with TRBJ2-7; the match to TRBD1 covers 7 bases. The CDR3 length is 17 residues. The V gene end was trimmed by 5 bases and the J gene end by 1 base; junction bases not matched to a gene: 14. Looked up from germline, CDR1 is MGHRA and CDR2 is YSYEKL. The CDR3 sequence: CASSSPRQGMLSYEQYF. Here the CDR3 DNA reads TGCGCCAGCAGCTCCCCACGACAGGGAATGTTGTCCTACGAGCAGTACTTC.

This clonotype came up a few times. The rearrangement links TRBV9 to TRBJ2-1; TRBD1 or TRBD2 may be the D gene (5 bases each). This CDR3 has 14 residues. The germline V and J ends were trimmed by 4 bases and 5 bases, with 13 bases remaining between them. From germline, CDR1 is SGDLS and CDR2 YYNGEE. CDR3 residues: CASSTGPSNNEQFF. The CDR3 region has the DNA TGTGCCAGCAGCACGGGACCCAGCAACAATGAGCAGTTCTTC. The complete variable domain, with remaining parts taken from reference TRBV9 and TRBJ2-1, reads DSGVTQTPKHLITATGQRVTLRCSPRSGDLSVYWYQQSLDQGLQFLIQYYNGEERAKGNILERFSAQQFPDLHSELNLSSLELGDSALYFCASSTGPSNNEQFFGPGTRLTVL.

The chain combines TRBV5-1 with TRBJ2-3; 8 bases align to TRBD1. The V gene's germline CDR1 is SGHRS and CDR2 YFSETQ. The CDR3 is 17 amino acids. J was trimmed by 1 base and V by 0 bases; bases with no gene match: 7. Here the CDR3 reads CASSLGVGTGRTDTQYF. The CDR3 DNA reads TGCGCCAGCAGCTTGGGAGTAGGGACAGGCCGCACAGATACGCAGTATTTT.

This clonotype came up a few times. This chain joins TRBV6-1 and TRBJ1-5, with D unclear. The CDR3 is 13 amino acids. Germline V CDR1 and CDR2: MNHNS, SASEGT. V lost 3 bases to trimming and J lost 3 bases, with 6 bases between them. The CDR3 sequence: CASSDQDNQPQHF. As DNA, the CDR3 is TGTGCCAGCAGTGACCAGGACAATCAGCCCCAGCATTTT.

This clonotype was counted between two and nine times. The J gene is TRBJ1-1, the V gene TRBV29-1, with D tentatively TRBD1 (5 bases). V was clipped by 0 bases and J by 3 bases, with 17 bases between them. The CDR3 is 16 amino acids. Germline values: CDR1 SQVTM, CDR2 ANQGSEA. The CDR3 DNA sequence: TGCAGCGTTGAAGATAGGAGAGGACAATCCCACACTGAAGCTTTCTTT. Translated, it gives CSVEDRRGQSHTEAFF.